Ten or more counts support the clone carrying this TCR beta chain. TCRdb used MiXCR to reprocess the reads, holding one entry per CDR3 protein. The profile covers some 220,000 distinct CDR3 sequences, with roughly 6.5% appearing a single time and under 7% taken by the ten largest. This record comes from a study of T cell repertoires in cytomegalovirus infection. The germline CDR1 and CDR2 sequences are LGHNA and YSLEER. V was clipped by 0 bases and J by 4 bases, with 15 bases between them. This CDR3 has 16 amino acids. The chain combines TRBV4-3 with TRBJ1-2; D is unclear. The origin of this receptor is a human donor in good health (CMV status not recorded). Some clones in this sample may be carry-over from other donors' samples. Specimen: PBMCs. The CDR3 reads CASSQDETAAAYGYTF. The CDR3 nucleotides are TGCGCCAGCAGCCAAGATGAAACGGCCGCCGCCTATGGCTACACCTTC.